This TCR beta chain was observed in a study of shared clonotypes between healthy human individuals. Study background: The composition of the donors was a couple of women and a few men aged 18 to 49.

Positive CCR7 selection of CD45RO-negative cells yielded the naive CD8 cells, and terminally differentiated effector memory CD45RA+ cells were excluded. CDR3 length equals 15 residues. In germline, CDR1 is SQVTM, CDR2 ANQGSEA. V lost 1 base and J 1 base, leaving 11 bases between the germline ends. Profiling relied on immunoSEQ multiplex PCR, and the TCRdb table lists in-frame clones only, not all of them. The sample lists approximately 2,000,000 clones, 85% to 95% occurring once. The sequence came from a young man in good health. Some clones in this sample may be carry-over from other donors' samples. The chain recombines TRBV29-1 with TRBJ2-1; D might be TRBD1 (5 bases). Sequencing was carried out using naive CD8+ T cells from PBMCs. The CDR3 nucleotides are TGCAGCGTTGAAGGGGGCGATAATTCCTACAATGAGCAGTTCTTC. Translating gives CSVEGGDNSYNEQFF.